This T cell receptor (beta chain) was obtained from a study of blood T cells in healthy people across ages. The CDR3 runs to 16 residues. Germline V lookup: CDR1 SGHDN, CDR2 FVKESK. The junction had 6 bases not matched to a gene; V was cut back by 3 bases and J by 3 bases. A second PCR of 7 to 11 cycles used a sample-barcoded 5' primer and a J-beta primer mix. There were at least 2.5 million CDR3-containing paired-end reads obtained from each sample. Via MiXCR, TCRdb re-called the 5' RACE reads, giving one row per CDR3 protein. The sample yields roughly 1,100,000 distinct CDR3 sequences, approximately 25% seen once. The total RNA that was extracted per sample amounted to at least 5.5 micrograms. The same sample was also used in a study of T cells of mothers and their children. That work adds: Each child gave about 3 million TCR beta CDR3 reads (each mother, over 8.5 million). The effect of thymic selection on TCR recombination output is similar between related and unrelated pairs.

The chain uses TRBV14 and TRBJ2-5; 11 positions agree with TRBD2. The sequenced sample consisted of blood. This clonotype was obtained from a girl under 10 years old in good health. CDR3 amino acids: CASSQGPGLAEETQYF. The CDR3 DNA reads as TGTGCCAGCAGCCAGGGACCGGGACTAGCGGAAGAGACCCAGTACTTC.